This T cell receptor beta chain was sequenced during a study of shared clonotypes between healthy human individuals. Naive CD8 cells comprised CD45RO-negative, CCR7-positively selected cells, excluding terminally differentiated effector memory CD45RA+ cells. V was trimmed by 8 bases and J by 1 base, leaving 11 bases between them. This CDR3 has 13 residues. CDR1 is SNHLY and CDR2 is FYNNEI in the germline V gene. This clone was detected only once. Deep-level assay runs were performed. Each PCR replicate from the sorted subsets contained 200 to 250 ng DNA, which is about 31,000 T cell genomes. The assay was immunoSEQ multiplex PCR, and TCRdb's table has in-frame clones only and misses some. The data hold fewer than 1 million clones, with just over 95% observed a single time.

This sequence was found in a man aged 25 to 40 in good health. The rearrangement links TRBV2 to TRBJ1-1, with D hard to call. Sample: naive CD8+ T cells sorted from blood. CDR3 DNA sequence: TGTGCCAGCGGTCGGGCCCCGAACACTGAAGCTTTCTTT. Translating gives CASGRAPNTEAFF.